This T cell receptor beta chain was sequenced in a study of blood T cell repertoires in COVID-19 (dated by TCRdb to about 2020). For context, the study as a whole: Collaborator samples came from the United States, Italy and Spain and covered acute and convalescent phases of COVID-19. The repertoires were made available in a free public database intended to serve as a resource for research on the immune response to SARS-CoV-2. The material from the prospective study consisted of cDNA or gDNA derived from T cells, B-cell-depleted T cells, or PBMCs. Where available, HLA class I and class II types were obtained from metadata supplied by the sample provider rather than from assay-based typing. Subjects who had been exposed to COVID-19, were actively infected with it, or had recovered from it provided the deeply sampled blood TCRbeta repertoires that made up the dataset. Nearly every sample came with metadata listing a de-identified subject ID, COVID-19 status, age in years and sex. Samples came from the ongoing ImmuneRACE study (first 160 participants) plus 1,254 subjects from 6 global collaborators.

One collaborating source in Seattle enrolled patients while the patients were actively infected and followed the patients over time throughout the course of disease. Each collaborating institution followed its own protocols to collect whole blood in K2EDTA tubes. Collaborator samples were shipped for TCRbeta analysis as frozen whole blood, isolated PBMCs, or DNA extracted from either sample type. Germline trimming: 4 bases from V, 5 bases from J; junction bases outside gene matches: 8. The CDR1 and CDR2 encoded by the germline V gene are SGHRS and YFSETQ. The cysteine opens and the phenylalanine closes a CDR3 of 15 amino acids. Of all the DNA, just the CDR3 is kept, 45 bases in frame from base 1. The full study reports these points: The amount of clinical and demographic metadata varied by source and participant and was provided uncurated.

TCRbeta CDR3 regions were amplified from genomic DNA using the immunoSEQ Assay, a bias-controlled multiplex PCR. The authors' pipeline ran thus. The number of nucleated cells in each sample was estimated from the amplification of reference gene primers within the assay. To quantify the absolute abundance of each unique TCRbeta CDR3 rearrangement, sequence reads were collapsed and filtered. For each sample, productive Simpson clonality was calculated as the square root of Simpson's diversity index over productive rearrangements. The table was pulled from immuneACCESS by TCRdb, which kept in-frame rearrangements only. Such tables lose some clones; where checked, under half of the loss comes from unresolved V genes, and the rest has no known cause. For V, J and clone size, that table is used; D and trimming come from the DNA. In this sample the table shows some 200,000 clones, about 83% of which occur a single time. The ten largest account for around 12% of the sample.

Comment on this clone: It has no known antigen specificity. Base qualities are not recorded, but no much larger clone differs from it by a single base.

The sequence derives from a woman aged 70 to 79 with COVID-19, enrolled during active disease. Sample: peripheral blood. The chain links TRBV5-1 with TRBJ1-4; 7 nucleotides in the junction match TRBD1. The nucleotide sequence is given as TGCGCCAGCAGCGTAGCGGGGGACAGCAATGAAAAACTGTTTTTT. The encoded protein is CASSVAGDSNEKLFF.